This T cell receptor (beta chain) derives from a study of cytomegalovirus exposure and HLA in healthy donors. Whole-study findings and limits: Later analysis associated a missense DCLRE1C variant with TCR beta V- and J-gene trimming.

This clone was counted a few times. No antigen is known for it. Use of 60 Vbeta and 13 Jbeta primers characterized the PCR. Method: immunoSEQ multiplex PCR; TCRdb's copy keeps in-frame clones and lacks some. The sample contains some 150,000 clones, over 60% of which appear only once. CDR3 length equals 14 residues. Germline V gives CDR1 SQVTM, CDR2 ANQGSEA. Losses at the gene ends were 4 bases for V and 0 bases for J; bases not matched to a gene: 3. The source is a woman younger than 45 in good health and CMV-seronegative. This chain uses TRBV29-1 with TRBJ2-1, with 7 bases fitting TRBD2. Sequencing used PBMCs. CDR3 DNA: TGCAGCGTTGGACCTAGCGGCTCCTACAATGAGCAGTTCTTC. Amino acids: CSVGPSGSYNEQFF.